This TCR beta chain stems from a study of a mutant IDH1 vaccine in newly diagnosed glioma. Study background: Males made up approximately 62% and females about 40% of treated patients, whose mean age was about 41 years. Earlier care involved radiotherapy, temozolomide, or both, and the majority received both.

Remarks on this clone: Antigen specificity is unknown.

The table came from immunoSEQ multiplex PCR; TCRdb's copy has only in-frame clones and leaves some out. This sample has 50,000 to 65,000 clones, with roughly 80% found just once. V gave up 2 bases and J gave up 2 bases; unmatched junction bases: 5. The V gene's germline CDR1 is MNHNY and CDR2 SVGAGI (reference sequence). The CDR3 runs 16 residues. Study-level points and caveats: Among all patients, vaccine-induced immune responses occurred in roughly 93%. Changes to the top peripheral T cell clonotypes appeared unrelated to pseudoprogression.

The time point here: baseline, week 1 (first vaccination visit). Stated treatment: pre-vaccination baseline after standard-of-care therapy. The chain combines TRBV6-6 with TRBJ2-7, with TRBD1 matching 11 bases. Sequenced material: PBMCs, taken from a glioma patient treated with radiotherapy, temozolomide or both. The receptor was isolated from a woman in her thirties or forties with glioma. The CDR3 bases are TGTGCCAGCAGTTACGAATCGGGACAGGGGGCCTACGAGCAGTACTTC. Amino acids: CASSYESGQGAYEQYF.